This T cell receptor beta chain was sequenced during a study of T cells after yellow fever vaccination. Study-level findings and limits: Primary-vaccination clones mostly resurfaced post-booster (roughly 97% CD4, approximately 87% CD8). Overlap between CD4 and CD8 compartments was detected for a small share of clonotypes. Peak timing came faster in the weaker secondary response, day 5 versus 15.

The CDR3 extends over 14 amino acids. CDR1 is SQVTM and CDR2 is ANQGSEA in the germline V gene. The V gene lost 4 bases and the J gene lost 0 bases, with 10 bases spanning the gap. Template switching by 5'RACE produced TCR cDNA, adding a universal primer site and UMIs. TCRdb recomputed calls from the 5' RACE reads with MiXCR, one row per CDR3 protein. The sample gives 350,000 to 550,000 distinct CDR3 sequences, roughly 20% of which show up once; roughly 19% is in the top ten. There are a few counts of this clonotype. Its antigen is undetermined. The V and J genes are TRBV29-1 and TRBJ1-3; tentative D call: TRBD1 (5 bases). The material sequenced was PBMCs, taken before the yellow fever booster vaccination. This receptor was taken from a young man who received the YFV17D yellow fever vaccine. As DNA, the CDR3 is TGCAGCGTTGGGGACCGATACTCTGGAAACACCATATATTTT. It encodes CSVGDRYSGNTIYF. The variable domain in full, with the rest retrieved from reference TRBV29-1 and TRBJ1-3, is SAVISQKPSRDICQRGTSLTIQCQVDSQVTMMFWYRQQPGQSLTLIATANQGSEATYESGFVIDKFPISRPNLTFSTLTVSNMSPEDSSIYLCSVGDRYSGNTIYFGEGSWLTVV.